The clone carrying this T cell receptor (beta chain) has a count of ten or more. What it binds is not known. RNA transcripts gave rise to amplified TCR beta CDR3 regions. HTBI primers were employed in a first-round RT-PCR of the TCR CDR3. A single record per CDR3 protein comes from TCRdb applying MiXCR to the multiplex PCR reads. The data show a few hundred thousand distinct CDR3 sequences, approximately 13% seen once. From approximately 9.1 ml of fresh peripheral blood, PBMCs were isolated. Germline V gene lookup returns CDR1 MNHNS and CDR2 SASEGT. V lost 7 bases and J lost 4, with 15 bases in between. The CDR3 spans 14 residues. The sample comes from a study of T cells in Graves' hyperthyroidism and ophthalmopathy. The study, taken as a whole, reports: Blood samples included most of the expanded thyroid clonotypes exceeding 0.001.

This receptor was obtained from a woman aged 18-29 years with Graves' hyperthyroidism. The sequencing sample was made of blood. The chain links TRBV6-1 to TRBJ2-3, with D possibly being TRBD2 (6 bases). CDR3 loop: CASKEGPQSDTQYF. The CDR3 region has the DNA TGTGCCAGCAAGGAGGGGCCGCAGTCAGATACGCAGTATTTT.